These T cell receptor beta chains were read from a single sample in a study of OX40 agonist ivuxolimab in advanced cancers. Clones were read by immunoSEQ multiplex PCR, and TCRdb kept only the in-frame ones, dropping some. This table holds 50,000 or so clones, 85% to 95% found once. This specimen consisted of CD4+ or CD8+ T cells sorted from blood, obtained in a trial of the OX40 agonist ivuxolimab. The receptors were sampled from an adult with an advanced solid tumor such as melanoma, head and neck, liver or kidney cancer. Each CDR3 is given with its conserved first and last residue. The order of the fields is CDR3 length, D gene, J gene, V gene, CDR3 DNA, CDR3 protein. D genes are given only for firm matches.

cdr3_length: 15
d_call: TRBD2
j_call: TRBJ2-7
v_call: TRBV27
cdr3_nt: TGTGCCGCCGGAGGGGGACTAGCGGGGGCCTACGAGCAGTACTTC
cdr3_aa: CAAGGGLAGAYEQYF

cdr3_length: 13
d_call: .
j_call: TRBJ1-6
v_call: TRBV11-3
cdr3_nt: TGTGCCAGCAGCTTAGATACCGGGTCACCCCTCCACTTT
cdr3_aa: CASSLDTGSPLHF

cdr3_length: 14
d_call: TRBD1
j_call: TRBJ1-3
v_call: TRBV9
cdr3_nt: TGTGCCAGCAGCGCGACAGGGGTGGGAAACACCATATATTTT
cdr3_aa: CASSATGVGNTIYF

cdr3_length: 16
d_call: TRBD2
j_call: TRBJ2-7
v_call: TRBV7-8
cdr3_nt: TGTGCCAGCAGCTTAGATACTAGCGGGAGGCCCTACGAGCAGTACTTC
cdr3_aa: CASSLDTSGRPYEQYF

cdr3_length: 15
d_call: .
j_call: TRBJ1-1
v_call: TRBV19
cdr3_nt: TGTGCCAGTAACCCTAGGACAAGGTTTAGCACTGAAGCTTTCTTT
cdr3_aa: CASNPRTRFSTEAFF

cdr3_length: 17
d_call: .
j_call: TRBJ1-5
v_call: TRBV21-1
cdr3_nt: TGTGCCAGCAGCAAAGGGGGGGGGCTTGATGGCAATCAGCCCCAGCATTTT
cdr3_aa: CASSKGGGLDGNQPQHF

cdr3_length: 15
d_call: .
j_call: TRBJ2-3
v_call: TRBV28
cdr3_nt: TGTGCCAGCAGTCTGGGGGCGGGATACACAGATACGCAGTATTTT
cdr3_aa: CASSLGAGYTDTQYF

cdr3_length: 10
d_call: .
j_call: TRBJ2-1
v_call: TRBV29-1
cdr3_nt: TGCAGCGTTCGGGTTGTTGAGCAGTTCTTC
cdr3_aa: CSVRVVEQFF

cdr3_length: 18
d_call: .
j_call: TRBJ1-2
v_call: TRBV11-2
cdr3_nt: TGTGCCAGCAGCTTACTTCCGGTCCTCGCGGCCGGGGACTATGGCTACACCTTC
cdr3_aa: CASSLLPVLAAGDYGYTF

cdr3_length: 13
d_call: .
j_call: TRBJ2-1
v_call: TRBV5-6
cdr3_nt: TGTGCCAGCAGCTTGGCTGGGCACAATGAGCAGTTCTTC
cdr3_aa: CASSLAGHNEQFF

cdr3_length: 14
d_call: .
j_call: TRBJ1-3
v_call: TRBV28
cdr3_nt: TGTGCCAGCAGTTTACCAGGATTTGGAAACACCATATATTTT
cdr3_aa: CASSLPGFGNTIYF

cdr3_length: 19
d_call: .
j_call: TRBJ2-3
v_call: TRBV27
cdr3_nt: TGTGCCAGCAGTCCACCAGACCCGAACGGAAGACTAGGCACAGATACGCAGTATTTT
cdr3_aa: CASSPPDPNGRLGTDTQYF

cdr3_length: 19
d_call: TRBD2
j_call: TRBJ2-5
v_call: TRBV4-1
cdr3_nt: TGCGCCAGCAGCCAAGACGTCGGAATAGGCGGGAGATTGGCAGAGACCCAGTACTTC
cdr3_aa: CASSQDVGIGGRLAETQYF

cdr3_length: 16
d_call: TRBD2
j_call: TRBJ2-3
v_call: TRBV7-2
cdr3_nt: TGTGCCAGCAGTAGGGGGACCAGCGGGAGCTCAGATACGCAGTATTTT
cdr3_aa: CASSRGTSGSSDTQYF

cdr3_length: 14
d_call: .
j_call: TRBJ2-2
v_call: TRBV7-9
cdr3_nt: TGTGCCAGCACCGACCCTAAAGAGACCGGGGAGCTGTTTTTT
cdr3_aa: CASTDPKETGELFF

cdr3_length: 16
d_call: .
j_call: TRBJ1-3
v_call: TRBV28
cdr3_nt: TGTGCCACCGGAGGTTGGGGGCCGAGCTCTGGAAACACCATATATTTT
cdr3_aa: CATGGWGPSSGNTIYF

cdr3_length: 14
d_call: TRBD1
j_call: TRBJ2-7
v_call: TRBV4-3
cdr3_nt: TGCGCCAGCAGCCAGGGACAGGGAGCCTACGAGCAGTACTTC
cdr3_aa: CASSQGQGAYEQYF

cdr3_length: 13
d_call: .
j_call: TRBJ1-1
v_call: TRBV28
cdr3_nt: TGTGCCAGCAGCCACGGACCTGGATTAGAAGCTTTCTTT
cdr3_aa: CASSHGPGLEAFF

cdr3_length: 16
d_call: .
j_call: TRBJ1-5
v_call: TRBV4-1
cdr3_nt: TGCGCCAGCAGCCAGGGGTCCTTCTATAGCAATCAGCCCCAGCATTTT
cdr3_aa: CASSQGSFYSNQPQHF

cdr3_length: 15
d_call: .
j_call: TRBJ2-3
v_call: TRBV28
cdr3_nt: TGTGCCAGCAGTTTACGCGGGCACCGGGGGTTCGCGCAGTATTTT
cdr3_aa: CASSLRGHRGFAQYF

cdr3_length: 15
d_call: TRBD1
j_call: TRBJ1-4
v_call: TRBV14
cdr3_nt: TGTGCCAGCAGCCAATACAGGGGGACTAATGAAAAACTGTTTTTT
cdr3_aa: CASSQYRGTNEKLFF